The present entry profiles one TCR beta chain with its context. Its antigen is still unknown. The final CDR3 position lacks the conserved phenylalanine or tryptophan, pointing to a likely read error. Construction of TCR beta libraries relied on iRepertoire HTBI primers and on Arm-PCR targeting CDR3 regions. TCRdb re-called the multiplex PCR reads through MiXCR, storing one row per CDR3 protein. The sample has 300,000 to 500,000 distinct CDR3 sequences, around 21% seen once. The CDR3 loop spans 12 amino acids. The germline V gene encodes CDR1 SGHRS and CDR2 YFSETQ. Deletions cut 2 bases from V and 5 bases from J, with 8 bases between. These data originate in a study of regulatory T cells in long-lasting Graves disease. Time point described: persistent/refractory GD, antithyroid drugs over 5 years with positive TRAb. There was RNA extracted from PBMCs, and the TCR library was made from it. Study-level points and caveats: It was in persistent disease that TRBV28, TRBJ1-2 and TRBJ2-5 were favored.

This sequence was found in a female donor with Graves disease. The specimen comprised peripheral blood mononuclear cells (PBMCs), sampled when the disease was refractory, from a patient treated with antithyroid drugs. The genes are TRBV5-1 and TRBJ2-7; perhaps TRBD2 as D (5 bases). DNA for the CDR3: TGCGCCAGCAGCTTAAGCGGAGACGAGCAGTACCTC. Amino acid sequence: CASSLSGDEQYL.